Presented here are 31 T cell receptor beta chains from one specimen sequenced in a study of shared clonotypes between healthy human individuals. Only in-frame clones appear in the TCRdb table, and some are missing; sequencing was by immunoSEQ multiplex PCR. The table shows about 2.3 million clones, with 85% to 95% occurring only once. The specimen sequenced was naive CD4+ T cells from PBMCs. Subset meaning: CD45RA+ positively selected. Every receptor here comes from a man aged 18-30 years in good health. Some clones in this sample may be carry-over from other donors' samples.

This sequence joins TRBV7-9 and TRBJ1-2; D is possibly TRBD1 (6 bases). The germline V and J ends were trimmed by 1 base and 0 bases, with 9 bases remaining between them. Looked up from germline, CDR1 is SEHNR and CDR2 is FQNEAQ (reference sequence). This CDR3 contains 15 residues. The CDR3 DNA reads TGTGCCAGCAGCTTAGTCGGACAGCCTAACTATGGCTACACCTTC. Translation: CASSLVGQPNYGYTF.

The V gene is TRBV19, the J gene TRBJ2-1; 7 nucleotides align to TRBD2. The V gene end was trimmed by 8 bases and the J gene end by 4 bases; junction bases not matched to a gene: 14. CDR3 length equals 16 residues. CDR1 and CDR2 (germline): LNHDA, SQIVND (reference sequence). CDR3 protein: CASLPLGEGGYNEQFF. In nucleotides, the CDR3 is TGTGCCAGTCTCCCCTTGGGGGAGGGCGGATACAATGAGCAGTTCTTC.

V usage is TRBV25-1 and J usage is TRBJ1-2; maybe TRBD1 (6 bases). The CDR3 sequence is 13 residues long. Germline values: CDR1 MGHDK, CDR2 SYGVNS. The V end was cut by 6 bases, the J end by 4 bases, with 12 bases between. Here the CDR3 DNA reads TGTGCCAGCAGCGTTACAGGGTTCTATGGCTACACCTTC. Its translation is CASSVTGFYGYTF.

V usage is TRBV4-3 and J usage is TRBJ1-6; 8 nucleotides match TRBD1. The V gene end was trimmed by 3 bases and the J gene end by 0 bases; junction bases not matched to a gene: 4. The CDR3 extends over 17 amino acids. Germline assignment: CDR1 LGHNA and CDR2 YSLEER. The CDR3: CASSQATGGSYNSPLHF. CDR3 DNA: TGCGCCAGCAGCCAGGCTACAGGGGGCTCCTATAATTCACCCCTCCACTTT.

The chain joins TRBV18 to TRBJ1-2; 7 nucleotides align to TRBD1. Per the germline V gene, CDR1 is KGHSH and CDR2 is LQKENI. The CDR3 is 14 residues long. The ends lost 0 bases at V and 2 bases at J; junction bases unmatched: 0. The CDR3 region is CASSPPGQNYGYTF. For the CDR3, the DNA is TGTGCCAGCTCACCACCGGGACAGAACTATGGCTACACCTTC. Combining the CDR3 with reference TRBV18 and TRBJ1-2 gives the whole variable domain NAGVMQNPRHLVRRRGQEARLRCSPMKGHSHVYWYRQLPEEGLKFMVYLQKENIIDESGMPKERFSAEFPKEGPSILRIQQVVRGDSAAYFCASSPPGQNYGYTFGSGTRLTVV.

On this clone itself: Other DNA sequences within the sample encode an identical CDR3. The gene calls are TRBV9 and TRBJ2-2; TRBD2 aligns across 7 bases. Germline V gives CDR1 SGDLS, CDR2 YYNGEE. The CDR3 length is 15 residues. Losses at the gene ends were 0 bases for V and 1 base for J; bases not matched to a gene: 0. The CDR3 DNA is TGTGCCAGCAGCGTAGCGGGAGGGAACACCGGGGAGCTGTTTTTT. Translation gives CASSVAGGNTGELFF.

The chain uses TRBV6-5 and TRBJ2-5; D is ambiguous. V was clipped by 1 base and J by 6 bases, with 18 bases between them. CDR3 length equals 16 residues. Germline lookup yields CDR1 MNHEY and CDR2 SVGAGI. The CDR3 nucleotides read TGTGCCAGCAGTTACTTTCCACTCCAGGAGATGAAGACCCAGTACTTC. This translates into CASSYFPLQEMKTQYF.

The chain's CDR3 is CASSVGQGEWDGQPQHF. The CDR3 DNA reads TGTGCCAGCAGCGTCGGACAGGGGGAATGGGACGGTCAGCCCCAGCATTTT. The chain couples TRBV9 to TRBJ1-5; the match to TRBD1 covers 10 bases. Looked up from germline, CDR1 is SGDLS and CDR2 is YYNGEE. Germline trimming cut 2 bases from V and 6 bases from J; bases unmatched to any gene: 11. The CDR3 totals 17 residues.

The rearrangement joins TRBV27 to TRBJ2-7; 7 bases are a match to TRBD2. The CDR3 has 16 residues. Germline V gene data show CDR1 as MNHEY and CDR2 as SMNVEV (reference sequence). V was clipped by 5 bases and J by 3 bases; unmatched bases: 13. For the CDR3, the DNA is TGTGCCAGCAGTCCCCGGTATAGCGGGCCGGACTACGAGCAGTACTTC. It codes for CASSPRYSGPDYEQYF.

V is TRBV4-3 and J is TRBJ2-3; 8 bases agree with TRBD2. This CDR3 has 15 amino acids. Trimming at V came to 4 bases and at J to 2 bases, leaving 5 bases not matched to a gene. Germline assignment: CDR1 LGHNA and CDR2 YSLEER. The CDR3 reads CASSRLALPTDTQYF. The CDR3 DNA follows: TGCGCCAGCAGCCGACTAGCGTTGCCCACAGATACGCAGTATTTT.

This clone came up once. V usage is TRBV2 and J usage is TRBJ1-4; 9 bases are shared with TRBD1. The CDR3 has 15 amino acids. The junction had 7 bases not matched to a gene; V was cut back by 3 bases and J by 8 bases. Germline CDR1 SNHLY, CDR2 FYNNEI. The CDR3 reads CASSDVGTGNEKLFF. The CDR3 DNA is TGTGCCAGCAGTGATGTTGGGACAGGGAACGAAAAACTGTTTTTT.

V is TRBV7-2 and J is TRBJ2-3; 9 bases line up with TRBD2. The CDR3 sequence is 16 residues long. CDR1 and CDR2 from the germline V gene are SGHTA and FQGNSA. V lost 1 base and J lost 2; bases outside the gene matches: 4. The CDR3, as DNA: TGTGCCAGCAGCTTAGTAGCTAGCGGGAACACAGATACGCAGTATTTT. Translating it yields CASSLVASGNTDTQYF. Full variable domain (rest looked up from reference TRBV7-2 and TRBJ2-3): GAGVSQSPSNKVTEKGKDVELRCDPISGHTALYWYRQSLGQGLEFLIYFQGNSAPDKSGLPSDRFSAERTGGSVSTLTIQRTQQEDSAVYLCASSLVASGNTDTQYFGPGTRLTVL.

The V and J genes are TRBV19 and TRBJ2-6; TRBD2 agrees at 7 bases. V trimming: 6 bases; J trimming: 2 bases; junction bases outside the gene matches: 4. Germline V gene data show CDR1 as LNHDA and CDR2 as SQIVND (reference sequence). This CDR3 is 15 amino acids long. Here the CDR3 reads CASSLAGAGANVLTF. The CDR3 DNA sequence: TGTGCCAGTAGCCTGGCGGGGGCTGGGGCCAACGTCCTGACTTTC.

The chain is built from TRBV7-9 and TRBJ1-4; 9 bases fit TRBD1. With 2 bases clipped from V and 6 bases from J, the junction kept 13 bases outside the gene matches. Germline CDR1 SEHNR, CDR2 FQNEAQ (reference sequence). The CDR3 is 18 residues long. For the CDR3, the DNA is TGTGCCAGCAGCTTATCGCCGGGACAGGGCCGAAAGGATGAAAAACTGTTTTTT. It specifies CASSLSPGQGRKDEKLFF.

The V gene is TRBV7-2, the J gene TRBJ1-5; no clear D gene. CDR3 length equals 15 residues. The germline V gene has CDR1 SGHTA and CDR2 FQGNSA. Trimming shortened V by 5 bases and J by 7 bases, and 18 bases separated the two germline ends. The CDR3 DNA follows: TGTGCCAGCAGCCACCCAAACGGTCCAAACCAGCCCCAGCATTTT. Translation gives CASSHPNGPNQPQHF.

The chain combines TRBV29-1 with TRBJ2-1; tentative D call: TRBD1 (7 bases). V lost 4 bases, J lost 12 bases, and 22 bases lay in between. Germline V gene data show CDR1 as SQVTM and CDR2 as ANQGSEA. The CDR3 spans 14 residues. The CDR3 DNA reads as TGCAGCGTTGTGGGTTGGGCAGGGGGGTTATGGCAGTTCTTC. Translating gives CSVVGWAGGLWQFF.

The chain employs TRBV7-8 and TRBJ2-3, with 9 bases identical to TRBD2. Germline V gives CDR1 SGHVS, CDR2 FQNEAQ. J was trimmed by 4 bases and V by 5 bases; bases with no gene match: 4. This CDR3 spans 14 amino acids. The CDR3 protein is CASSRTSEADTQYF. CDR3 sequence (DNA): TGTGCCAGCAGCCGGACTAGCGAGGCAGATACGCAGTATTTT.

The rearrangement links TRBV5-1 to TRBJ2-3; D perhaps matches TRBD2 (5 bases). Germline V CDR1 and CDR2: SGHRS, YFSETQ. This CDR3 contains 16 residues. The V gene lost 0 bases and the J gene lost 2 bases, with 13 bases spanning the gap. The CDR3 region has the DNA TGCGCCAGCAGCTTGGGGGAGCAGAGGACCACAGATACGCAGTATTTT. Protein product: CASSLGEQRTTDTQYF.

The CDR3 DNA reads TGTGCCAGCAGCCAGTACCAGACAGGGGCGTCCGGGGAGCTGTTTTTT. Residues: CASSQYQTGASGELFF. J is TRBJ2-2 and V is TRBV11-2; 8 nucleotides line up with TRBD1. The germline CDR1 and CDR2 sequences are SGHAT and FQNNGV. The trim removed 5 bases at V and 6 bases at J, leaving 11 bases unmatched. The CDR3 extends over 16 amino acids.

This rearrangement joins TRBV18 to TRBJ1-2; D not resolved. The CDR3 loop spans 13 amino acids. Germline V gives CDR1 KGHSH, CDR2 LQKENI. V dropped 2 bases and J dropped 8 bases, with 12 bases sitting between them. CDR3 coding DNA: TGTGCCAGCTCACCAGAGGGCTCTCGGGGCTACACCTTC. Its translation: CASSPEGSRGYTF.

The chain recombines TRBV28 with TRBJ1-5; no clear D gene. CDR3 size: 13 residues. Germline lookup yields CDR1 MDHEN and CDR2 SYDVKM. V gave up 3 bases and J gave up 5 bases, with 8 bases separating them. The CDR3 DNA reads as TGTGCCAGCAGTTTGCGGGATTATCAGCCCCAGCATTTT. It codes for CASSLRDYQPQHF.

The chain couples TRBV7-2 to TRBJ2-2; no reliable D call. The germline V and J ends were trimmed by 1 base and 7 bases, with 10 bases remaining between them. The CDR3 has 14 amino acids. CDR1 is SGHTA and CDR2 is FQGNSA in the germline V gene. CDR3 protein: CASSLESSVGELFF. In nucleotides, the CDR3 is TGTGCCAGCAGCTTAGAAAGTTCTGTCGGGGAGCTGTTTTTT.

The CDR3 region has the DNA TGTGCCAGCAGTGAAGCGCGGGCGGGACAGAACACCGGGGAGCTGTTTTTT. Protein product: CASSEARAGQNTGELFF. The rearrangement uses TRBV6-1 and TRBJ2-2; the D gene could be TRBD1 or TRBD2 (6 bases each). Germline V gene lookup returns CDR1 MNHNS and CDR2 SASEGT. The CDR3 loop spans 17 amino acids. V dropped 0 bases and J dropped 1 base, with 12 bases sitting between them.

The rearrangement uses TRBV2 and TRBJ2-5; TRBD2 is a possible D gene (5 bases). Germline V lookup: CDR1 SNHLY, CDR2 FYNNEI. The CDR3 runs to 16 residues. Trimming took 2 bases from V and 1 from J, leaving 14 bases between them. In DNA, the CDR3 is TGTGCCAGCAGTGAACGGTGGGGTCTAGCCCAAGAGACCCAGTACTTC. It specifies CASSERWGLAQETQYF.

CDR3 nucleotide sequence: TGTGCCAGTACCCCAGCGGGAGATAATTACAATGAGCAGTTCTTC. Translation: CASTPAGDNYNEQFF. The chain links TRBV19 to TRBJ2-1; 8 bases agree with TRBD2. Looked up from germline, CDR1 is LNHDA and CDR2 is SQIVND (reference sequence). The CDR3 is made up of 15 amino acids. V was clipped by 7 bases and J by 4 bases; unmatched bases: 9.

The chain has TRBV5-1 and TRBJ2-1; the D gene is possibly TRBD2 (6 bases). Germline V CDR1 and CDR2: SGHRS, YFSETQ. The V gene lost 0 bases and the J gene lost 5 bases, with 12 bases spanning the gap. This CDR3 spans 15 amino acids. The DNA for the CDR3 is TGCGCCAGCAGCTTGGGCCGACTAGATAACAATGAGCAGTTCTTC. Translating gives CASSLGRLDNNEQFF.

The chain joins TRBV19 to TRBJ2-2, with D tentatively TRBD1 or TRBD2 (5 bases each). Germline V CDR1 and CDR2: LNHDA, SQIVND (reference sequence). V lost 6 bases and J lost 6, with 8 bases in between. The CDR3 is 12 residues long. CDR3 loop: CASSRDPGELFF. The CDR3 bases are TGTGCCAGTAGCAGGGACCCCGGGGAGCTGTTTTTT.

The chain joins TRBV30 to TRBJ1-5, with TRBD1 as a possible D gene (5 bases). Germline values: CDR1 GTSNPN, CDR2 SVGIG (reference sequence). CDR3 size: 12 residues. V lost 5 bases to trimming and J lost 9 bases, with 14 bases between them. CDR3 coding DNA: TGTGCCTGGGGCAGCCCGGGGGGGCCCCAGCATTTT. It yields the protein CAWGSPGGPQHF.

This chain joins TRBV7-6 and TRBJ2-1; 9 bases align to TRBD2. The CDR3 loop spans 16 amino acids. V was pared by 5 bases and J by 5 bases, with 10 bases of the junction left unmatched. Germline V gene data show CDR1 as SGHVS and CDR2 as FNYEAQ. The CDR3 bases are TGTGCCAGCAGCCCCCGGGGAGCGGGGGGACACAATGAGCAGTTCTTC. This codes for CASSPRGAGGHNEQFF.

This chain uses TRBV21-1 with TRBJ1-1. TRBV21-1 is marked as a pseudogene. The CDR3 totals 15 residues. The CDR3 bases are TGTGCCAGCAGCACACACCCCCTGGGGAACACTGAAGCTTTCTTT. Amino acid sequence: CASSTHPLGNTEAFF.

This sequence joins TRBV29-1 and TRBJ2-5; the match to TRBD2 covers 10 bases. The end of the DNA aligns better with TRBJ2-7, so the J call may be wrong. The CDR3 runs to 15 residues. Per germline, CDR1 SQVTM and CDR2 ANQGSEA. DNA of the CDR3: TGCAGCGTTGAGAGAGCAAGCGGGAGGGTTTACGAGCAGTACTTC. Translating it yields CSVERASGRVYEQYF.